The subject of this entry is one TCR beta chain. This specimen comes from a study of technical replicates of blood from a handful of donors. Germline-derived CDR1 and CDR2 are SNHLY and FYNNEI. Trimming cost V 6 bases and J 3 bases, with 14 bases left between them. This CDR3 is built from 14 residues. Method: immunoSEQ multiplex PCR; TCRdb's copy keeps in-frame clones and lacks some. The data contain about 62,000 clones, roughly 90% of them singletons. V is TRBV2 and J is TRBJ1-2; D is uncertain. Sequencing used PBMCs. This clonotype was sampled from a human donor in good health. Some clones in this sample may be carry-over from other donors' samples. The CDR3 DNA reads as TGTGCCAGCAGGACCTCGCTCGGGGACTATGGCTACACCTTC. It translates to CASRTSLGDYGYTF.